These 19 T cell receptor beta chains were sequenced from one sample in a study of blood T cell repertoires in COVID-19. Data came from immunoSEQ multiplex PCR; TCRdb stores just in-frame clones and leaves some out. The table includes 110,000 or so clones, approximately 81% detected once. The sequencing input was peripheral blood. These receptors were obtained from a human donor in a cohort sampled during active COVID-19.

The rearrangement uses TRBV20-1 and TRBJ2-7, with D possibly TRBD1 on 6 matching bases. The germline V and J ends were trimmed by 4 bases and 6 bases, with 10 bases remaining between them. The CDR3 has 11 residues. Germline CDR1 and CDR2: DFQATT and SNEGSKA (reference sequence). Written as DNA, the CDR3 is TGCAGTGCTAACACAGGGATCGAGCAGTACTTC. Its protein is CSANTGIEQYF.

J is TRBJ2-1 and V is TRBV6-4; 12 bases are shared with TRBD1. J gave up 7 bases and V 5 bases, and 6 bases lay outside the gene matches. Per germline, CDR1 MRHNA and CDR2 SNTAGT. The CDR3 is made up of 15 amino acids. DNA for the CDR3: TGTGCCAGCAGTCCGATGGGACAGGGGGCGAATGAGCAGTTCTTC. The encoded protein is CASSPMGQGANEQFF.

The genes are TRBV6-2 or TRBV6-3 and TRBJ1-1, with D perhaps matching TRBD1 (5 bases). The length of the CDR3 is 14 residues. V lost 0 bases to trimming and J lost 7 bases, with 12 bases between them. Germline lookup yields CDR1 MNHEY and CDR2 SVGEGT. The CDR3, as DNA: TGTGCCAGCAGTTACTCTCGGCAGGGAGGTGAAGCTTTCTTT. It yields the protein CASSYSRQGGEAFF.

This sequence joins TRBV28 and TRBJ1-5; D gene unclear. Trimming stripped 6 bases from V and 2 bases from J, with 14 bases between. The CDR3 has 15 residues. Per the germline V gene, CDR1 is MDHEN and CDR2 is SYDVKM. The CDR3, as DNA: TGTGCCAGCAGCCCCGGGGTCAACGGCAATCAGCCCCAGCATTTT. Translated, it gives CASSPGVNGNQPQHF.

The table lists this clone with a few counts. The chain links TRBV7-9 to TRBJ2-5; 9 nucleotides match TRBD2. V dropped 5 bases and J dropped 1; count of bases not matched to a gene: 2. This CDR3 is 14 amino acids long. Germline V gene data show CDR1 as SEHNR and CDR2 as FQNEAQ (reference sequence). The chain's CDR3 is CASSGGLAQETQYF. The CDR3 nucleotides read TGTGCCAGCAGCGGGGGACTAGCCCAAGAGACCCAGTACTTC.

The table lists this clone with a count of one. The V call is TRBV9, the J call TRBJ2-1; TRBD1 matches 7 bases. V lost 4 bases, J lost 4 bases, and 14 bases stayed unmatched. Germline V gene lookup returns CDR1 SGDLS and CDR2 YYNGEE. The CDR3 extends over 17 amino acids. This chain's CDR3 is CASSSHRGPPLYNEQFF. DNA for the CDR3: TGTGCCAGCAGCAGTCACAGGGGCCCCCCCTTATACAATGAGCAGTTCTTC.

The chain carries TRBV5-1 and TRBJ1-1; D call uncertain. V was pared by 4 bases and J by 4 bases, with 14 bases between. CDR1 is SGHRS and CDR2 is YFSETQ in the germline V gene. The CDR3 has 14 residues. CDR3 sequence reads: CASSLGVRGTEAFF. The CDR3 bases are TGCGCCAGCAGCCTGGGAGTCCGGGGCACTGAAGCTTTCTTT.

The chain recombines TRBV19 with TRBJ1-2, with 8 bases lining up with TRBD1. The CDR3 length is 14 residues. J was trimmed by 4 bases and V by 6 bases; bases with no gene match: 7. Germline loops: CDR1 LNHDA, CDR2 SQIVND (reference sequence). CDR3 coding DNA: TGTGCCAGTAGGCCGACAGGGGCGGTCTATGGCTACACCTTC. Translation: CASRPTGAVYGYTF.

The CDR3: CASSLWRYGYTF. CDR3 sequence (DNA): TGCGCCAGCAGCTTGTGGAGGTATGGCTACACCTTC. The chain links TRBV5-1 to TRBJ1-2, with D unclear. Trimming pared 1 base from V and 5 bases from J, leaving 6 bases between. The CDR3 loop spans 12 amino acids. Germline CDR1 is SGHRS and CDR2 is YFSETQ.

The genes are TRBV6-4 and TRBJ1-1; D call uncertain. The CDR3 covers 13 residues. The germline gives CDR1 MRHNA, CDR2 SNTAGT. V lost 3 bases to trimming and J lost 1 base, with 6 bases between them. The CDR3 protein is CASSDIPNTEAFF. The CDR3 DNA follows: TGTGCCAGCAGTGATATCCCGAACACTGAAGCTTTCTTT.

The chain links TRBV10-3 to TRBJ1-1; D unclear. There are 15 residues in the CDR3. The V and J ends lost 2 bases and 3 bases respectively, with 13 bases between them. Germline lookup yields CDR1 ENHRY and CDR2 SYGVKD. The chain's CDR3 is CAISEVRVRDTEAFF. DNA for the CDR3: TGTGCCATCAGTGAGGTAAGGGTGCGGGACACTGAAGCTTTCTTT.

The chain couples TRBV11-3 to TRBJ2-1, with TRBD2 identical over 9 bases. V was clipped by 1 base and J by 8 bases; unmatched bases: 6. The CDR3 totals 15 residues. Germline V CDR1 and CDR2: SGHNT, YENEEA. DNA for the CDR3: TGTGCCAGCAGCTTAGGCGCGGTAGCGGGAGATGAGCAGTTCTTC. Its protein product is CASSLGAVAGDEQFF.

This clone was observed once. J is TRBJ2-2 and V is TRBV19, with 9 nucleotides matching TRBD2. Germline-derived CDR1 and CDR2 are LNHDA and SQIVND (reference sequence). The CDR3 spans 17 residues. V lost 3 bases to trimming and J lost 4 bases; unmatched junction nucleotides: 9. CDR3 sequence (DNA): TGTGCCAGTAGTATGGTGGGCGGGGGGGCGCGCACCGGGGAGCTGTTTTTT. This encodes CASSMVGGGARTGELFF.

V usage is TRBV19 and J usage is TRBJ2-5, with TRBD1 as a possible D gene (5 bases). CDR3 size: 15 residues. With 4 bases removed from V and 4 bases from J, the gap between germline ends came to 16 bases. Germline V lookup: CDR1 LNHDA, CDR2 SQIVND (reference sequence). CDR3 nucleotide sequence: TGTGCCAGTAGTACCTACAGGCTTGGGGTAGAGACCCAGTACTTC. Protein: CASSTYRLGVETQYF.

This clone was observed a single time. The chain has TRBV5-5 and TRBJ2-7; TRBD1 matches at 8 bases. The V gene end was trimmed by 0 bases and the J gene end by 3 bases; junction bases not matched to a gene: 5. Germline V gives CDR1 SGHKS, CDR2 YYEKEE (reference sequence). The CDR3 is 15 residues long. In DNA, the CDR3 is TGTGCCAGCAGCTTGGGCGCAGGGGGCCTCTACGAGCAGTACTTC. Translating gives CASSLGAGGLYEQYF. Using reference TRBV5-5 and TRBJ2-7 for the parts outside the CDR3, the full variable domain is DAGVTQSPTHLIKTRGQQVTLRCSPISGHKSVSWYQQVLGQGPQFIFQYYEKEERGRGNFPDRFSARQFPNYSSELNVNALLLGDSALYLCASSLGAGGLYEQYFGPGTRLTVT.

The gene calls are TRBV14 and TRBJ2-2, with 8 positions matching TRBD2. This CDR3 is 14 amino acids long. V was pared by 7 bases and J by 1 base, with 2 bases of the junction left unmatched. CDR1 is SGHDN, CDR2 FVKESK, per germline. In DNA form, the CDR3 reads TGTGCCAGCACGCGGGGGGTGAACACCGGGGAGCTGTTTTTT. Protein: CASTRGVNTGELFF.

The V call is TRBV9, the J call TRBJ1-5; D unresolved. V was shortened by 3 bases and J by 4 bases, with 11 bases between the two germline ends. The CDR3 length is 14 residues. In germline, CDR1 is SGDLS, CDR2 YYNGEE. CDR3 nucleotides: TGTGCCAGCAGCGAGAACGTCGGGAATCAGCCCCAGCATTTT. Translation gives CASSENVGNQPQHF.

The genes are TRBV5-1 and TRBJ2-1; 13 bases are a match to TRBD2. CDR3 length: 16 residues. The germline gives CDR1 SGHRS, CDR2 YFSETQ. J lost 7 bases, V lost 0 bases, and 4 bases had no gene match. CDR3 sequence reads: CASSLGGLAGLNEQFF. Here the CDR3 DNA reads TGCGCCAGCAGCTTGGGGGGACTAGCGGGGTTAAATGAGCAGTTCTTC.

This clone was recorded at least ten times. The chain employs TRBV25-1 and TRBJ1-2, with D hard to call. The CDR3 is 12 residues long. The germline V and J ends were trimmed by 7 bases and 9 bases, with 15 bases remaining between them. The germline CDR1 and CDR2 sequences are MGHDK and SYGVNS. The CDR3 DNA follows: TGTGCCAGCAAATCCACGGAGGGCAGCTACACCTTC. This sequence encodes CASKSTEGSYTF.